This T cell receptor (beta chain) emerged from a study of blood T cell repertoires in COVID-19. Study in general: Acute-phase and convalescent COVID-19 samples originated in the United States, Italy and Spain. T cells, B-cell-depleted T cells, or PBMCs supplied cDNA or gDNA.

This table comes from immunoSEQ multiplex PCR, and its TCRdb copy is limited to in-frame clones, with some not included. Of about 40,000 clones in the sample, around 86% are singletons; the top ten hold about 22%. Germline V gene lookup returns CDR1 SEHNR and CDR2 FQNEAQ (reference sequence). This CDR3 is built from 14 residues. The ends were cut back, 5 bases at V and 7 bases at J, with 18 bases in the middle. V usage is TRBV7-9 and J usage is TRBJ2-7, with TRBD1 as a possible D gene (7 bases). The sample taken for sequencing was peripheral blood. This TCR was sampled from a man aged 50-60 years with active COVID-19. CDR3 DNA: TGTGCCAGCAGCCCAGGGGGGACGCCTCTAGAGCAGTACTTC. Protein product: CASSPGGTPLEQYF.